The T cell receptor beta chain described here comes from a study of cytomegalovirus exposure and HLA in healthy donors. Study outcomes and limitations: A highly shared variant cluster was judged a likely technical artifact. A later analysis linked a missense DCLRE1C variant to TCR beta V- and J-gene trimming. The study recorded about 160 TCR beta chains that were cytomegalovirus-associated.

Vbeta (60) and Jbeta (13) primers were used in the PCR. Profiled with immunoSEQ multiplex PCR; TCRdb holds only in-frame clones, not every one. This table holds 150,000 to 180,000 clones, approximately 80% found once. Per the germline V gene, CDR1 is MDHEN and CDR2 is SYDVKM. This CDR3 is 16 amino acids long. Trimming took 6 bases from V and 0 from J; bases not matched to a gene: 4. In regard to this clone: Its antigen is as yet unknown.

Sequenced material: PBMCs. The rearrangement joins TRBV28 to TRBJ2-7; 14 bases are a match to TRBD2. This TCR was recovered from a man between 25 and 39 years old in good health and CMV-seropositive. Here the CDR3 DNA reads TGTGCCAGCAGCCCAGGGACTAGCGGGAGCTCCTACGAGCAGTACTTC. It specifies CASSPGTSGSSYEQYF. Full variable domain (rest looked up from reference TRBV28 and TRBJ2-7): DVKVTQSSRYLVKRTGEKVFLECVQDMDHENMFWYRQDPGLGLRLIYFSYDVKMKEKGDIPEGYSVSREKKERFSLILESASTNQTSMYLCASSPGTSGSSYEQYFGPGTRLTVT.